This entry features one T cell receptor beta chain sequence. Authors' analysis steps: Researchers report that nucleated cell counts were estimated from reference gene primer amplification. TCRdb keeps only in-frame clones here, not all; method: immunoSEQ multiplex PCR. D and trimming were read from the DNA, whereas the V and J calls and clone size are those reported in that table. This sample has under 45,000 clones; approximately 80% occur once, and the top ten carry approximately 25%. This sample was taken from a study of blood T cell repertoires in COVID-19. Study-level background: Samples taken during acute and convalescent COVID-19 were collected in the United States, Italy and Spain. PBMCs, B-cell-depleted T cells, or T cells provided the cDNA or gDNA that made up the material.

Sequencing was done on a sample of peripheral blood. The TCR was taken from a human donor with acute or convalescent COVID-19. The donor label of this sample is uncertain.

CDR3 in amino acids: CASRYRGMNTEAFF. The CDR3 DNA sequence: TGTGCCAGTAGGTACAGGGGGATGAACACTGAAGCTTTCTTT. The rearrangement joins TRBV19 to TRBJ1-1; 8 nucleotides line up with TRBD1. The CDR3 is 14 amino acids. CDR1 and CDR2 (germline): LNHDA, SQIVND (reference sequence). V lost 6 bases and J lost 0; bases outside the gene matches: 3.